This is a list of T cell receptor beta chains from one sample in a study of CD8 T cell repertoires and HIV-1 epitope variants. Some clones are missing from TCRdb's copy, which holds only in-frame ones; the method was immunoSEQ multiplex PCR. The sample has 4,800 or so clones; approximately 67% are singletons. Their cognate antigens are unknown. Sample: cultured CD8+ T cells derived from PBMCs. Every receptor here comes from a male donor with HIV. Both conserved end residues are part of each CDR3. A D gene is named only where the DNA matches it firmly. Size values are once, few and many counts, or a class for expanded clones, and some rows have none.

d_gene	v_gene	abundance	j_gene	CDR3nt	CDR3aa
NA	TRBV9	NA	TRBJ1-2	TGTGCCAGCAGCGTAGACTTGGGTAACTATGGCTACACCTTC	CASSVDLGNYGYTF
NA	TRBV4-2	NA	TRBJ2-5	TGTGCCAGCAGCCCTCAGGACGACCAAGAGACCCAGTACTTC	CASSPQDDQETQYF
TRBD1	TRBV5-5	few	TRBJ1-6	TGTGCCAGCAGCCCAGGACAGGGAAGTTATTCACCCCTCCACTTT	CASSPGQGSYSPLHF
NA	TRBV7-6	once	TRBJ1-1	TGTGCCAGCAGCTTGGGACGGGGGAACACTGAAGCTTTCTTT	CASSLGRGNTEAFF
TRBD1	TRBV6-4	NA	TRBJ1-5	TGTGCCAGCAGTCACGGGACAGGGGGCGATCAGCCCCAGCATTTT	CASSHGTGGDQPQHF
TRBD1	TRBV5-1	NA	TRBJ1-4	TGCGCCAGCAGCTTTTCGACAGGGGCGGGAAATGAAAAACTGTTTTTT	CASSFSTGAGNEKLFF
NA	TRBV4-1	NA	TRBJ2-3	TGCGCCAGCAGCCAAGCTACAGGGTTAGATACGCAGTATTTT	CASSQATGLDTQYF
TRBD2	TRBV2	NA	TRBJ2-5	TGTGCCAGCAGTGACACTAGCGGGGGGGCCGAGACCCAGTACTTC	CASSDTSGGAETQYF
NA	TRBV7-3	NA	TRBJ2-7	TGTGCCAGCAGCGAAGGGCCCTCCTACGAGCAGTACTTC	CASSEGPSYEQYF
NA	TRBV7-9	NA	TRBJ2-7	TGTGCCAGCAGGGGGACGGAGAGCCCTAACTACGAGCAGTACTTC	CASRGTESPNYEQYF
NA	TRBV5-8	NA	TRBJ2-1	TGTGCCAGCAGCCTCGGGACAGAGCAGTTCTTC	CASSLGTEQFF
NA	TRBV28	NA	TRBJ2-1	TGTGCCAGCAGTTCGGACTTATGGCAGTTCTTC	CASSSDLWQFF
NA	TRBV19	NA	TRBJ2-7	TGTGCCAGTAGCTCCGGGACCGCTTACGAGCAGTACTTC	CASSSGTAYEQYF
TRBD2	TRBV6-5	NA	TRBJ2-7	TGTGCCAGCAGTTACGGGAGTAGCGGGATGGACTACGAGCAGTACTTC	CASSYGSSGMDYEQYF
NA	TRBV15	NA	TRBJ2-7	TGTGCCACCAGGTATGAATTGGGGGCGAACGAGCAGTACTTC	CATRYELGANEQYF
TRBD2	TRBV5-6	NA	TRBJ2-3	TGTGCCAGCAGCTTGGAGTCTAGCGGGGACACAGATACGCAGTATTTT	CASSLESSGDTDTQYF
TRBD1	TRBV7-4	few	TRBJ2-1	TGTGCCAGCAGCTTAGCGGGACAGGGCTCCTACAATGAGCAGTTCTTC	CASSLAGQGSYNEQFF
NA	TRBV7-9	NA	TRBJ1-2	TGTGCCAGCAGCTTAGGCAGCAGCTATGGCTACACCTTC	CASSLGSSYGYTF
TRBD1	TRBV27	NA	TRBJ2-5	TGTGCCAGCAGACCCGACAGGGGTCAAGAGACCCAGTACTTC	CASRPDRGQETQYF
NA	TRBV6-6	NA	TRBJ2-5	TGTGCCAGCAGTTGGGCCCAGAACAAAGAGACCCAGTACTTC	CASSWAQNKETQYF
NA	TRBV27	NA	TRBJ2-7	TGTGCCAGCAGTTTAAGTCCTCTGTACGAGCAGTACTTC	CASSLSPLYEQYF
NA	TRBV5-5	NA	TRBJ2-3	TGTGCCAGCAGCTTATGGGGACCCACAGATACGCAGTATTTT	CASSLWGPTDTQYF
NA	TRBV5-1	NA	TRBJ1-2	TGCGCCAGCAGCCTCGGGGGCGGGGGCTACACCTTC	CASSLGGGGYTF
NA	TRBV28	few	TRBJ2-1	TGTGCCAGCAGTGGGAGCTCCTACAATGAGCAGTTCTTC	CASSGSSYNEQFF
TRBD2	TRBV27	NA	TRBJ2-7	TGTGCCACCAGACATATTAGAAGGGAGTGGGTACTAGCGGGACCTATCTCCTACGAGCAGTACTTC	CATRHIRREWVLAGPISYEQYF
NA	TRBV9	NA	TRBJ2-2	TGTGCCAGCAGCTCAGGGGGGGACACCGGGGAGCTGTTTTTT	CASSSGGDTGELFF
NA	TRBV28	NA	TRBJ1-6	TGTGCCAGCAGTACCCTTAGAAACCTCCACTTT	CASSTLRNLHF
NA	TRBV13	NA	TRBJ2-1	TGTGCCAGCAGCCCCCCCCTAATAAATGAGCAGTTCTTC	CASSPPLINEQFF
TRBD2	TRBV27	NA	TRBJ2-3	TGTGCCAGCAGTTTATCCCCTAGCGGGGGCACAGATACGCAGTATTTT	CASSLSPSGGTDTQYF
TRBD2	TRBV5-4	NA	TRBJ2-3	TGTGCCAGCAGCTTGCTGGGCGGGGGAACAGATACGCAGTATTTT	CASSLLGGGTDTQYF
NA	TRBV9	few	TRBJ2-1	TGTGCCAGCAGCGTAGAAGCCGGTAGCTCCTACAATGAGCAGTTCTTC	CASSVEAGSSYNEQFF
TRBD2	TRBV6-6	NA	TRBJ2-7	TGTGCCAGCAGTTACGGGGCGGGGACTACCTACGAGCAGTACTTC	CASSYGAGTTYEQYF
NA	TRBV4-2	few	TRBJ2-2	TGTGCCAGCAGCCAAGAAGGTGGGAATCCGAACACCGGGGAGCTGTTTTTT	CASSQEGGNPNTGELFF
NA	TRBV28	NA	TRBJ2-7	TGTGCCAGCAGTTTATACGGCTCCTACGAGCAGTACTTC	CASSLYGSYEQYF
NA	TRBV7-9	NA	TRBJ1-1	TGTGCCAGCAAACCCCGGGAGGGTACTGAAGCTTTCTTT	CASKPREGTEAFF
NA	TRBV7-9	NA	TRBJ2-7	TGTGCCAGCAGCGTAGGGGATGGCAGGACCTCCTACGAGCAGTACTTC	CASSVGDGRTSYEQYF
NA	TRBV13	few	TRBJ2-7	TGTGCCAGCAGCTTAGGGGGGGATACTTACGAGCAGTACTTC	CASSLGGDTYEQYF